A selection of T cell receptor beta chains follows, all from one sample in a study of shared clonotypes between healthy human individuals. Measured with immunoSEQ multiplex PCR; TCRdb has only the in-frame clones, and not every one. Counted here are approximately 530,000 clones, 90% to 97% occurring once; the ten biggest clones make up 0.05% to 0.07%. Sequencing used naive CD4+ T cells sorted from blood. These receptors all come from a woman aged 25 to 45 in good health. The CDR3 runs from the conserved cysteine through the conserved F or W. D genes are given only for firm matches. The listing skips clone size in some rows; elsewhere it reads once, few, many or a size class.

clone_size d_call j_call v_call cdr3_aa cdr3_nt
NA TRBD1 TRBJ1-5 TRBV2 CASSPGGAGNQPQHF TGTGCCAGCAGTCCAGGGGGCGCGGGCAATCAGCCCCAGCATTTT
NA TRBD1 TRBJ1-1 TRBV30 CAWSASGTENTEAFF TGTGCCTGGAGTGCTTCCGGGACAGAAAACACTGAAGCTTTCTTT
NA NA TRBJ1-1 TRBV28 CASKGITEAFF TGTGCCAGCAAAGGGATAACTGAAGCTTTCTTT
NA NA TRBJ2-1 TRBV5-1 CASSLAWSNEQFF TGCGCCAGCAGCTTGGCGTGGTCGAATGAGCAGTTCTTC
NA NA TRBJ2-7 TRBV2 CASSYYEQYF TGTGCCAGCAGTTACTACGAGCAGTACTTC
NA TRBD1 TRBJ1-5 TRBV15 CATSRGGTGGQPQHF TGTGCCACCAGCAGAGGTGGGACAGGGGGCCAGCCCCAGCATTTT
NA NA TRBJ2-1 TRBV12-2 CASRPVMLDRHNEQFF TGTGCAAGTCGCCCCGTAATGTTAGACCGACACAATGAGCAGTTCTTC
NA TRBD2 TRBJ2-1 TRBV28 CASSSDSGSFVGEFF TGTGCCAGCAGTTCCGATAGCGGGAGCTTTGTTGGGGAGTTCTTC
NA NA TRBJ1-2 TRBV5-1 CASSLEEAPGRYGYTF TGCGCCAGCAGCTTGGAGGAGGCACCGGGCCGATATGGCTACACCTTC
NA NA TRBJ2-7 TRBV18 CASSPGNSYYEQYF TGTGCCAGCTCACCGGGCAATTCTTACTACGAGCAGTACTTC
once TRBD2 TRBJ2-7 TRBV7-9 CASSWGLAEPYEQYF TGTGCCAGCAGCTGGGGACTAGCGGAACCCTACGAGCAGTACTTC
NA TRBD1 TRBJ2-7 TRBV7-8 CASSPKPDRGPSEQYF TGTGCCAGCAGCCCCAAACCCGACAGGGGGCCTTCCGAGCAGTACTTC
NA NA TRBJ2-1 TRBV7-9 CASSWDGPSYNEQFF TGTGCCAGCAGCTGGGACGGACCTTCCTACAATGAGCAGTTCTTC
NA NA TRBJ1-1 TRBV7-9 CASSLQMNTEAFF TGTGCCAGCAGCCTTCAAATGAACACTGAAGCTTTCTTT
NA TRBD1 TRBJ1-5 TRBV28 CASSETGSSNQPQHF TGTGCCAGCAGTGAGACAGGGAGCAGCAATCAGCCCCAGCATTTT
NA NA TRBJ2-7 TRBV6-1 CASSPDWRYEQYF TGTGCCAGCAGCCCGGACTGGCGCTACGAGCAGTACTTC
NA TRBD1 TRBJ2-7 TRBV6-5 CASNPTGYSYEQYF TGTGCCAGCAACCCGACAGGGTACTCCTACGAGCAGTACTTC
NA TRBD2 TRBJ2-1 TRBV29-1 CSVEKGLATINEQFF TGCAGCGTTGAAAAGGGACTAGCGACCATCAATGAGCAGTTCTTC
NA NA TRBJ2-7 TRBV28 CASSSPERQYF TGTGCCAGCAGTTCCCCGGAAAGGCAGTACTTC
NA NA TRBJ2-7 TRBV9 CASSALSGSEQYF TGTGCCAGCAGCGCCCTGTCCGGGAGCGAGCAGTACTTC
once TRBD1 TRBJ1-2 TRBV25-1 CASSAGTAYGYTF TGTGCCAGCAGTGCTGGGACAGCTTATGGCTACACCTTC
NA NA TRBJ1-3 TRBV28 CASSAGLHSGNTIYF TGTGCCAGCAGCGCGGGGCTGCACTCTGGAAACACCATATATTTT
once NA TRBJ1-2 TRBV28 CASSFVEGYTF TGTGCCAGCAGTTTCGTAGAGGGCTACACCTTC
once NA TRBJ2-3 TRBV15 CATSRDVGLRTDTQYF TGTGCCACCAGCAGAGATGTGGGGCTTAGAACAGATACGCAGTATTTT
NA NA TRBJ2-5 TRBV5-1 CASSFQTTQETQYF TGCGCCAGCAGCTTTCAGACAACTCAAGAGACCCAGTACTTC